This is a list of T cell receptor beta chains from one sample in a study of T cell responses to AZD1222 COVID-19 vaccine. Measured with immunoSEQ multiplex PCR; TCRdb has only the in-frame clones, and not every one. This repertoire shows about 130,000 clones, about 80% found once; its top ten account for 4.1%. This sample comprised peripheral blood, obtained on day 0 of AZD1222 vaccination. All receptors derive from an adult in good health. The CDR3 runs from the conserved cysteine through the conserved F or W. Each record gives: V gene, J gene, clone size, D gene, CDR3 protein, CDR3 DNA. A D gene is named only where the DNA matches it firmly. The size of a clone is reported for some rows only, either as once, few or many, or as a class for expanded clones.

v_gene: TRBV6-5; j_gene: TRBJ1-1; abundance: NA; d_gene: NA; CDR3aa: CASRPPGTPNTEAFF; CDR3nt: TGTGCCAGCAGACCCCCTGGGACCCCGAACACTGAAGCTTTCTTT
v_gene: TRBV19; j_gene: TRBJ1-1; abundance: NA; d_gene: NA; CDR3aa: CASSDSLNTEAFF; CDR3nt: TGTGCCAGTAGTGACAGCCTGAACACTGAAGCTTTCTTT
v_gene: TRBV5-4; j_gene: TRBJ1-6; abundance: NA; d_gene: TRBD1; CDR3aa: CASSLAQGQRQSPLHF; CDR3nt: TGTGCCAGCAGCTTGGCCCAGGGACAGCGCCAATCACCCCTCCACTTT
v_gene: TRBV28; j_gene: TRBJ2-2; abundance: NA; d_gene: NA; CDR3aa: CASSLPLGAEGTGELFF; CDR3nt: TGTGCCAGCAGTTTACCCCTCGGGGCGGAGGGGACCGGGGAGCTGTTTTTT
v_gene: TRBV28; j_gene: TRBJ2-7; abundance: NA; d_gene: NA; CDR3aa: CASSTTRGRTYEQYF; CDR3nt: TGTGCCAGCAGCACGACCAGGGGTAGGACCTACGAGCAGTACTTC
v_gene: TRBV7-3; j_gene: TRBJ1-1; abundance: NA; d_gene: TRBD1; CDR3aa: CASSPQTGATEAFF; CDR3nt: TGTGCCAGCAGCCCCCAGACAGGGGCCACTGAAGCTTTCTTT
v_gene: TRBV2; j_gene: TRBJ2-7; abundance: many; d_gene: NA; CDR3aa: CASSQSRSSEQYF; CDR3nt: TGTGCCAGCAGTCAGTCCAGGAGCTCTGAGCAGTACTTC
v_gene: TRBV28; j_gene: TRBJ1-5; abundance: NA; d_gene: NA; CDR3aa: CASSSPWVRLRQPQHF; CDR3nt: TGTGCCAGCAGTTCCCCTTGGGTCCGATTGAGGCAGCCCCAGCATTTT
v_gene: TRBV6-6; j_gene: TRBJ2-5; abundance: NA; d_gene: NA; CDR3aa: CASSKRVGQETQYF; CDR3nt: TGTGCCAGCAGTAAGAGGGTGGGCCAAGAGACCCAGTACTTC
v_gene: TRBV4-1; j_gene: TRBJ1-3; abundance: NA; d_gene: NA; CDR3aa: CASSQEKEELNTIYF; CDR3nt: TGCGCCAGCAGCCAAGAGAAAGAGGAGCTAAACACCATATATTTT
v_gene: TRBV5-8; j_gene: TRBJ2-2; abundance: NA; d_gene: NA; CDR3aa: CASSLRRRNTGELFF; CDR3nt: TGTGCCAGCAGCTTAAGGCGGCGCAACACCGGGGAGCTGTTTTTT
v_gene: TRBV5-5; j_gene: TRBJ1-4; abundance: NA; d_gene: TRBD1; CDR3aa: CASSPRTGLPTNEKLFF; CDR3nt: TGTGCCAGCAGCCCCCGGACAGGCCTTCCAACTAATGAAAAACTGTTTTTT
v_gene: TRBV5-1; j_gene: TRBJ1-2; abundance: NA; d_gene: TRBD1; CDR3aa: CASSPGTGGYGYTF; CDR3nt: TGCGCCAGCAGTCCAGGAACAGGGGGCTATGGCTACACCTTC
v_gene: TRBV7-9; j_gene: TRBJ2-5; abundance: NA; d_gene: TRBD1; CDR3aa: CASSFKGAGETQYF; CDR3nt: TGTGCCAGCAGCTTTAAGGGGGCAGGGGAGACCCAGTACTTC
v_gene: TRBV2; j_gene: TRBJ1-2; abundance: few; d_gene: NA; CDR3aa: CASRLQINYGYTF; CDR3nt: TGTGCCAGCAGGTTACAGATCAACTATGGCTACACCTTC
v_gene: TRBV7-9; j_gene: TRBJ1-2; abundance: once; d_gene: TRBD1; CDR3aa: CASSLATGTGYYGYTF; CDR3nt: TGTGCCAGCAGCTTAGCCACCGGGACAGGGTACTATGGCTACACCTTC
v_gene: TRBV27; j_gene: TRBJ2-5; abundance: NA; d_gene: NA; CDR3aa: CASRMGPHETQYF; CDR3nt: TGTGCCAGCAGGATGGGCCCCCACGAGACCCAGTACTTC
v_gene: TRBV2; j_gene: TRBJ1-6; abundance: NA; d_gene: NA; CDR3aa: CASSGQAYNSPLHF; CDR3nt: TGTGCCAGCAGTGGACAGGCATATAATTCACCCCTCCACTTT
v_gene: TRBV9; j_gene: TRBJ1-3; abundance: few; d_gene: NA; CDR3aa: CASSVADSGTGNTIYF; CDR3nt: TGTGCCAGCAGCGTAGCGGATTCCGGGACAGGAAACACCATATATTTT
v_gene: TRBV5-5; j_gene: TRBJ1-1; abundance: NA; d_gene: NA; CDR3aa: CASSFNGGNTEAFF; CDR3nt: TGTGCCAGCAGCTTTAATGGGGGGAACACTGAAGCTTTCTTT
v_gene: TRBV7-8; j_gene: TRBJ2-7; abundance: few; d_gene: NA; CDR3aa: CASSLLGGPGGTYEQYF; CDR3nt: TGTGCCAGCAGCTTATTAGGGGGGCCAGGAGGTACCTACGAGCAGTACTTC
v_gene: TRBV7-9; j_gene: TRBJ2-2; abundance: NA; d_gene: NA; CDR3aa: CASSLTRGDTGELFF; CDR3nt: TGTGCCAGCAGTCTTACGAGAGGGGACACCGGGGAGCTGTTTTTT
v_gene: TRBV28; j_gene: TRBJ1-1; abundance: NA; d_gene: NA; CDR3aa: CASSSPRGRGTEAFF; CDR3nt: TGTGCCAGCAGTTCCCCCAGGGGCCGGGGCACTGAAGCTTTCTTT
v_gene: TRBV10-3; j_gene: TRBJ1-4; abundance: NA; d_gene: NA; CDR3aa: CATSAPDSTYEKLFF; CDR3nt: TGTGCCACGTCGGCGCCGGATTCAACCTATGAAAAACTGTTTTTT
v_gene: TRBV7-8; j_gene: TRBJ1-6; abundance: NA; d_gene: TRBD1; CDR3aa: CASRREGDRLNSPLHF; CDR3nt: TGTGCCAGCAGACGAGAAGGGGACAGGCTAAATTCACCCCTCCACTTT
v_gene: TRBV5-1; j_gene: TRBJ1-1; abundance: NA; d_gene: NA; CDR3aa: CASSLGLKGEAFF; CDR3nt: TGCGCCAGCAGCTTGGGGCTAAAAGGGGAAGCTTTCTTT
v_gene: TRBV13; j_gene: TRBJ1-4; abundance: NA; d_gene: NA; CDR3aa: CASSISGAWGEKLFF; CDR3nt: TGTGCCAGCAGCATATCGGGGGCCTGGGGGGAAAAACTGTTTTTT
v_gene: TRBV30; j_gene: TRBJ2-7; abundance: NA; d_gene: NA; CDR3aa: CAWSVWAGPGGSYEQYF; CDR3nt: TGTGCCTGGAGTGTTTGGGCCGGGCCAGGCGGCTCCTACGAGCAGTACTTC
v_gene: TRBV18; j_gene: TRBJ2-2; abundance: NA; d_gene: NA; CDR3aa: CASSPGILNTGELFF; CDR3nt: TGTGCCAGCTCACCAGGGATACTGAACACCGGGGAGCTGTTTTTT
v_gene: TRBV3-1/TRBV3-2; j_gene: TRBJ1-6; abundance: NA; d_gene: TRBD1; CDR3aa: CASGDRGYNSPLHF; CDR3nt: TGTGCCAGCGGGGACAGGGGCTATAATTCACCCCTCCACTTT
v_gene: TRBV7-3; j_gene: TRBJ2-1; abundance: once; d_gene: NA; CDR3aa: CASSLKAPTLYNEQFF; CDR3nt: TGTGCCAGCAGCTTAAAGGCCCCGACACTGTACAATGAGCAGTTCTTC
v_gene: TRBV5-6; j_gene: TRBJ1-2; abundance: NA; d_gene: NA; CDR3aa: CASSLGGPEVNYGYTF; CDR3nt: TGTGCCAGCAGCTTGGGAGGGCCAGAAGTTAACTATGGCTACACCTTC
v_gene: TRBV6-5; j_gene: TRBJ1-5; abundance: NA; d_gene: NA; CDR3aa: CASRPENQPQHF; CDR3nt: TGTGCCAGCAGACCCGAAAATCAGCCCCAGCATTTT
v_gene: TRBV6-4; j_gene: TRBJ2-1; abundance: NA; d_gene: TRBD2; CDR3aa: CASSVSGGALHEQFF; CDR3nt: TGTGCCAGCAGCGTTAGCGGGGGGGCCCTCCATGAGCAGTTCTTC
v_gene: TRBV30; j_gene: TRBJ1-6; abundance: NA; d_gene: NA; CDR3aa: CAWRAGRGSSPLHF; CDR3nt: TGTGCCTGGAGGGCGGGCAGGGGATCTTCACCCCTCCACTTT
v_gene: TRBV5-1; j_gene: TRBJ1-2; abundance: few; d_gene: NA; CDR3aa: CASSPYTARDNYGYTF; CDR3nt: TGCGCCAGCAGCCCCTATACAGCCCGGGACAATTATGGCTACACCTTC
v_gene: TRBV7-2; j_gene: TRBJ2-1; abundance: NA; d_gene: NA; CDR3aa: CASSLAVLVHAYNEQFF; CDR3nt: TGTGCCAGCAGCTTAGCCGTTTTGGTTCATGCCTACAATGAGCAGTTCTTC
v_gene: TRBV20-1; j_gene: TRBJ2-3; abundance: NA; d_gene: NA; CDR3aa: CSARGTDTQYF; CDR3nt: TGCAGTGCGAGGGGCACAGATACGCAGTATTTT
v_gene: TRBV28; j_gene: TRBJ1-1; abundance: NA; d_gene: NA; CDR3aa: CASTPGPRGTEAFF; CDR3nt: TGTGCCAGCACTCCGGGACCTAGGGGCACTGAAGCTTTCTTT
v_gene: TRBV27; j_gene: TRBJ1-2; abundance: NA; d_gene: TRBD1; CDR3aa: CASSFRGTAYDGYTF; CDR3nt: TGTGCCAGCAGTTTTAGGGGGACAGCGTACGATGGCTACACCTTC
v_gene: TRBV6-1; j_gene: TRBJ1-1; abundance: NA; d_gene: NA; CDR3aa: CASSEAHSYTEAFF; CDR3nt: TGTGCCAGCAGTGAAGCGCATAGCTACACTGAAGCTTTCTTT
v_gene: TRBV27; j_gene: TRBJ1-1; abundance: NA; d_gene: TRBD1; CDR3aa: CASSYHRGRVEAFF; CDR3nt: TGTGCCAGCAGTTATCACAGGGGGCGAGTGGAAGCTTTCTTT
v_gene: TRBV6-1; j_gene: TRBJ1-6; abundance: NA; d_gene: NA; CDR3aa: CASSGGGRGGIVSYNSPLHF; CDR3nt: TGTGCCAGCAGTGGCGGTGGAAGGGGTGGTATAGTGTCCTATAATTCACCCCTCCACTTT
v_gene: TRBV6-5; j_gene: TRBJ2-7; abundance: NA; d_gene: TRBD1; CDR3aa: CASRGTGGMDEQYF; CDR3nt: TGTGCCAGCAGGGGGACAGGGGGCATGGACGAGCAGTACTTC
v_gene: TRBV12-3/TRBV12-4; j_gene: TRBJ1-5; abundance: few; d_gene: NA; CDR3aa: CASSFGVEQPQHF; CDR3nt: TGTGCCAGCAGTTTTGGGGTAGAACAGCCCCAGCATTTT
v_gene: TRBV14; j_gene: TRBJ2-1; abundance: NA; d_gene: NA; CDR3aa: CASSQESTGKRSSYNEQFF; CDR3nt: TGTGCCAGCAGCCAAGAAAGTACAGGGAAGAGAAGCTCCTACAATGAGCAGTTCTTC
v_gene: TRBV7-9; j_gene: TRBJ1-2; abundance: NA; d_gene: NA; CDR3aa: CASSSARQTGHYGYTF; CDR3nt: TGTGCCAGCAGCTCAGCAAGACAAACAGGTCACTATGGCTACACCTTC
v_gene: TRBV30; j_gene: TRBJ2-3; abundance: NA; d_gene: TRBD2; CDR3aa: CAWSGLGSGGDTQYF; CDR3nt: TGTGCCTGGAGTGGCTTGGGTAGCGGGGGGGATACGCAGTATTTT
v_gene: TRBV2; j_gene: TRBJ2-7; abundance: NA; d_gene: TRBD1; CDR3aa: CASARQGAFEQYF; CDR3nt: TGTGCCAGCGCCCGACAGGGGGCGTTTGAGCAGTACTTC
v_gene: TRBV5-1; j_gene: TRBJ1-6; abundance: few; d_gene: TRBD1; CDR3aa: CASSSTGDRSPLHF; CDR3nt: TGCGCCAGCAGCTCCACAGGGGATCGTTCACCCCTCCACTTT
v_gene: TRBV5-6; j_gene: TRBJ1-2; abundance: NA; d_gene: TRBD1; CDR3aa: CASSPTGGYGYTF; CDR3nt: TGTGCCAGCAGCCCGACAGGGGGCTATGGCTACACCTTC
v_gene: TRBV11-1; j_gene: TRBJ2-1; abundance: few; d_gene: TRBD1; CDR3aa: CASSSRTGTYNEQFF; CDR3nt: TGTGCCAGCAGCTCCAGGACAGGGACCTACAATGAGCAGTTCTTC
v_gene: TRBV5-1; j_gene: TRBJ1-2; abundance: NA; d_gene: TRBD1; CDR3aa: CASSSGQGNYGYTF; CDR3nt: TGCGCCAGCAGCTCCGGACAGGGCAACTATGGCTACACCTTC
v_gene: TRBV11-3; j_gene: TRBJ2-1; abundance: NA; d_gene: TRBD2; CDR3aa: CASSLTGTSGYNEQFF; CDR3nt: TGTGCCAGCAGCCTCACCGGGACTAGCGGATACAATGAGCAGTTCTTC
v_gene: TRBV2; j_gene: TRBJ2-2; abundance: NA; d_gene: NA; CDR3aa: CASNNRNTGELFF; CDR3nt: TGTGCCAGCAATAACAGGAACACCGGGGAGCTGTTTTTT